This TCR beta chain derives from a study of shared clonotypes between healthy human individuals. Points from the study as a whole: Estimated richness was generally greater in naive than memory subsets. Shared across a few donors were 4% to 6% of the naive CD4 clonotypes.

CDR3 size: 19 residues. The V gene end was trimmed by 0 bases and the J gene end by 0 bases; junction bases not matched to a gene: 8. The V gene's germline CDR1 is SGHNT and CDR2 YYREEE (reference sequence). Healthy HIV-negative adults with no recent acute infections or vaccinations were recruited as donors. Generated by immunoSEQ multiplex PCR, the TCRdb table keeps only in-frame clones and is missing some. Of under 2,500,000 clones listed, around 95% were seen once; the top ten hold about 0.13%. Turning to this clone: Its target is not known.

The chain links TRBV5-4 to TRBJ2-1; 11 bases fit TRBD2. The TCR was taken from a man between 18 and 29 years old in good health. The sequenced sample was naive CD4+ T cells sorted from blood. Subset meaning: CD45RA+ positively selected. CDR3 bases: TGTGCCAGCAGCTTGGGGGGAGGACTAGCGGGCAGCTCCTACAATGAGCAGTTCTTC. Translated, it gives CASSLGGGLAGSSYNEQFF.